Listed below are T cell receptor beta chains from one sample, sequenced in a study of OX40 agonist ivuxolimab in advanced cancers. Sequencing used immunoSEQ multiplex PCR; TCRdb keeps in-frame clones, though not all of them. This sample has about 86,000 clones; about 89% occur once, and the top ten carry about 9%. The specimen was CD4+ or CD8+ T cells sorted from blood, collected in a trial of the OX40 agonist ivuxolimab. The source of these receptors is an adult with an advanced solid tumor such as melanoma, head and neck, liver or kidney cancer. Each CDR3 is given with its conserved first and last residue. The D gene is left open where the match is weak. Clone size is not always given. Where it is, it says once, few, many or a class for expanded clones.

abundance,j_gene,d_gene,v_gene,CDR3nt,CDR3aa
-,TRBJ2-7,TRBD2,TRBV14,TGTGCCAGCAGCCAGGGGACTAGCGGAATCTACGAGCAGTACTTC,CASSQGTSGIYEQYF
-,TRBJ2-1,-,TRBV10-3,TGTGCCATCAGTGGCCGGGCAGAGCGGTCCTACAATGAGCAGTTCTTC,CAISGRAERSYNEQFF
-,TRBJ1-1,-,TRBV19,TGTGCCAGTAGTGCCCGCGAAGGAAACACTGAAGCTTTCTTT,CASSAREGNTEAFF
-,TRBJ1-3,-,TRBV6-1,TGTGCCAGCAGTGTTCAAGGACGGACAATCTCTGGAAACACCATATATTTT,CASSVQGRTISGNTIYF
-,TRBJ2-1,TRBD2,TRBV9,TGTGCCAGCAGCGACCGGACTAGCGGGACTGGGAATGAGCAGTTCTTC,CASSDRTSGTGNEQFF
-,TRBJ2-3,-,TRBV9,TGTGCCAGCAGCGTAGGTTCGAGCTCGGATACGCAGTATTTT,CASSVGSSSDTQYF
-,TRBJ2-7,TRBD2,TRBV4-2,TGTGCCAGCAGCCGGGGACTAGCGTCCTCCTACGAGCAGTACTTC,CASSRGLASSYEQYF
-,TRBJ2-1,TRBD1,TRBV29-1,TGCAGCGTTGGCCCTACAGGGGGGAATGAGCAGTTCTTC,CSVGPTGGNEQFF
-,TRBJ2-7,TRBD1,TRBV11-2,TGTGCCAGCAGCCCGCGGACAGGGACCGGCGAGCAGTACTTC,CASSPRTGTGEQYF
once,TRBJ2-7,-,TRBV19,TGTGCCAGTAGTTCCCGGGACGAAGGTTACGAGCAGTACTTC,CASSSRDEGYEQYF
-,TRBJ2-3,TRBD1,TRBV28,TGTGCCAGCAATGAGGGGGCCGCAGATACGCAGTATTTT,CASNEGAADTQYF
-,TRBJ2-7,TRBD1,TRBV7-9,TGTGCCAGCAGCTTAGCGGAGACAGGGGGCTACGAGCAGTACTTC,CASSLAETGGYEQYF
-,TRBJ2-7,TRBD2,TRBV6-5,TGTGCCAGCAGTGCCCGACTAGCGGGAGATCACGAGCAGCACTTC,CASSARLAGDHEQHF
-,TRBJ2-7,TRBD2,TRBV20-1,TGCCTACTCGGGGGGGGCGAGCAGTACTTC,CLLGGGEQYF
-,TRBJ1-1,TRBD1,TRBV30,TGTGCCTGGAGTCCACCGGGACAGCTAGCTGAAGCTTTCTTT,CAWSPPGQLAEAFF
once,TRBJ2-1,-,TRBV28,TGTGCCAGCAGTTTCCCGAGCTCCTACAATGAGCAGTTCTTC,CASSFPSSYNEQFF
-,TRBJ2-1,-,TRBV7-9,TGTGCCAGCAGCTTAGGCGGGCTGAATGAGCAGTTCTTC,CASSLGGLNEQFF
-,TRBJ2-2,-,TRBV14,TGTGCCAGCAGCCAAGAACAGGGGAACACCGGGGAGCTGTTTTTT,CASSQEQGNTGELFF
-,TRBJ2-7,-,TRBV6-6,TGTGCCAGCAGTTACTCAGGGGGACCTACCTCCTACGAGCAGTACTTC,CASSYSGGPTSYEQYF
-,TRBJ2-1,-,TRBV15,TGTGCCACCAGCAGTCTCCCCCATATGCCCTACAATGAGCAGTTCTTC,CATSSLPHMPYNEQFF
-,TRBJ2-7,TRBD2,TRBV4-1,TGCGCCAGCAGCCACCTCGGGACTAGCGGGAGAACGGTCGAGCAGTACTTC,CASSHLGTSGRTVEQYF
-,TRBJ2-3,-,TRBV5-1,TGCGCCAGCTCCGGGACGGGGCGGGCAGGCACAGATACGCAGTATTTT,CASSGTGRAGTDTQYF
-,TRBJ2-3,TRBD1,TRBV7-3,TGTGCCAGCAGCTTAAGTGGGACAGGGGGCCCAGATACGCAGTATTTT,CASSLSGTGGPDTQYF
-,TRBJ2-7,-,TRBV30,TGTGCCTTAACGACCCAATTCGGCTCCTACGAGCAGTACTTC,CALTTQFGSYEQYF
-,TRBJ1-3,-,TRBV7-9,TGTGCCAGCAGCTTAGGCTGGGACCGGAGGGGGGCAATCGTGGACACCATATATTTT,CASSLGWDRRGAIVDTIYF
once,TRBJ2-7,-,TRBV27,TGTGCCAGCAGTCCCCCCCGACGGTCCTATGAGCAGTACTTC,CASSPPRRSYEQYF
-,TRBJ2-5,-,TRBV19,TGTGCCAGTAGTATTAGCGGACAAGAGACCCAGTACTTC,CASSISGQETQYF
-,TRBJ2-2,-,TRBV27,TGTGCCAGCAGGTTGGGGGTCGGGGAGCTGTTTTTT,CASRLGVGELFF
-,TRBJ2-3,-,TRBV7-9,TGTGCCAGCAGCTTACTGGCGTCTAGCACAGATACGCAGTATTTT,CASSLLASSTDTQYF
-,TRBJ2-3,-,TRBV19,TGTGCCAGTAGTATATCCGATACGCAGTATTTT,CASSISDTQYF
-,TRBJ2-7,TRBD1,TRBV13,TGTGCCAGCAGCACGGGACAGCAAATACGGGAGCAGTACTTC,CASSTGQQIREQYF
-,TRBJ2-1,-,TRBV11-2,TGTGCCAGCAGCTTATATCAAGGGGGGCCTGGGCAGTTCTTC,CASSLYQGGPGQFF
-,TRBJ1-1,-,TRBV7-9,TGTGCCAGCAGTCCTGACAGGTCGAACACTGAAGCTTTCTTT,CASSPDRSNTEAFF
-,TRBJ2-7,TRBD2,TRBV28,TGTGCCACTTTGCCCCGACTAGCGGGAGGCTACGAGCAGTACTTC,CATLPRLAGGYEQYF
-,TRBJ2-1,-,TRBV7-6,TGTGCCAGCAGCTTAAGGTTCAGCGATCTGAACAATGAGCAGTTCTTC,CASSLRFSDLNNEQFF
-,TRBJ2-7,-,TRBV7-9,TGTGCCAGCAGCTTAGGCGGGGCCGGGTACGAGCAGTACTTC,CASSLGGAGYEQYF
-,TRBJ2-7,-,TRBV6-1,TGTGCCAGCAGCGAGGGGTTCGAGCAGTACTTC,CASSEGFEQYF
-,TRBJ2-3,TRBD2,TRBV4-1,TGCGCCAGCAGCCAAGGTGGCAGGGAGGGAGGTACGCAGTATTTT,CASSQGGREGGTQYF
once,TRBJ2-1,TRBD1,TRBV7-9,TGTGCCAGCAGCCAGTGGACAGGGGGCAACGATGAGCAGTTCTTC,CASSQWTGGNDEQFF
-,TRBJ2-7,TRBD1,TRBV19,TGTGCCAGTAGTATCCGGGACAGGGACTACGAGCAGTACTTC,CASSIRDRDYEQYF
-,TRBJ2-1,TRBD2,TRBV7-9,TGTGCCAGCAGCCCCTTACTAGCGGGATCTGCCAATGAGCAGTTCTTC,CASSPLLAGSANEQFF
-,TRBJ2-1,TRBD2,TRBV5-1,TGCGCCAGCAGCTTGTTGAGCGGGAGCAATGAGCAGTTCTTC,CASSLLSGSNEQFF
-,TRBJ2-3,-,TRBV28,TGTGCCAGCAGTTTGCCCAGTAGCACAGATACGCAGTATTTT,CASSLPSSTDTQYF
once,TRBJ2-7,TRBD2,TRBV23-1,TGCGCCAGCAGTCCTCCGTTCCAGCGGGAGACCGACGAGCAGTACTTC,CASSPPFQRETDEQYF
-,TRBJ2-7,-,TRBV5-4,TGTGCCAGCGGCCGGGACTGGGCCCACGAGCAGTACTTC,CASGRDWAHEQYF
-,TRBJ2-5,-,TRBV7-9,TGTGCCAGCAGCCCGGTGTCCAGTCAAGAGACCCAGTACTTC,CASSPVSSQETQYF
-,TRBJ2-3,-,TRBV7-7,TGTGCTAGCAGCCCACGTGCGGGTAGCACAGATACGCAGTATTTT,CASSPRAGSTDTQYF
-,TRBJ2-1,TRBD2,TRBV2,TGTGCCAGCAGGGAAACCGGGGGGGGAGAGCAGTTCTTC,CASRETGGGEQFF
-,TRBJ2-1,-,TRBV29-1,TGCAGCGTGCCAATGGGGGTCAGCTCCTACAATGAGCAGTTCTTC,CSVPMGVSSYNEQFF
-,TRBJ2-1,-,TRBV7-8,TGTGCCAGCAGCTCGGACACAGTTTACAATGAGCAGTTCTTC,CASSSDTVYNEQFF
-,TRBJ2-2,-,TRBV2,TGTGCCAGCAGTGAATTTCAGGGGACGGCCGGGGAGCTGTTTTTT,CASSEFQGTAGELFF
-,TRBJ2-7,TRBD2,TRBV7-3,TGTGCCAGCAGCTTTCTAGCGGGAGGGCCTTACGAGCAGTACTTC,CASSFLAGGPYEQYF
-,TRBJ2-3,-,TRBV27,TGTGCCAGCAGCCCAAAACTCGAAGATACGCAGTATTTT,CASSPKLEDTQYF
-,TRBJ2-2,-,TRBV5-1,TGCGCCAGCAGCTTGAATTTAGTCGGGACTTATAACACCGGGGAGCTGTTTTTT,CASSLNLVGTYNTGELFF
-,TRBJ2-7,TRBD2,TRBV18,TGTGCCAGCTCAACAAGCTCCAGCGGGGGCATGGAGCAGTACTTC,CASSTSSSGGMEQYF
once,TRBJ1-1,TRBD1,TRBV19,TGTGCCAGTAGTACCCCAGGGGGCGGGACTGAAGCTTTCTTT,CASSTPGGGTEAFF
-,TRBJ2-1,-,TRBV7-9,TGTGCCAGCAGCTCTCAAGTGGGCGGAGAGCAGTTCTTC,CASSSQVGGEQFF
-,TRBJ2-1,TRBD1,TRBV6-1,TGTGCCAGCAGTGGACAGGGACAGGGAAAATACAATGAGCAGTTCTTC,CASSGQGQGKYNEQFF
-,TRBJ2-2,-,TRBV9,TGTGCCAGCAGCGTTGGGAACACCGGGGAGCTGTTTTTT,CASSVGNTGELFF
once,TRBJ1-5,TRBD1,TRBV23-1,TGCGCCAGCAGTCAACCCGGGACAGGGGGCTCTCCCCAGCATTTT,CASSQPGTGGSPQHF